This TCR beta chain was obtained from a study of blood T cell repertoires in COVID-19. Study summary: Acute and convalescent COVID-19 specimens originated in the United States, Italy and Spain. The analysed material was cDNA or gDNA that came from T cells, B-cell-depleted T cells, or PBMCs.

This clone was observed a few times. As handled by the study authors: Counts of nucleated cells, estimated from reference gene primer amplification, were obtained. Assay: immunoSEQ multiplex PCR; the TCRdb copy retains only in-frame clones and omits some. V, J and clone size reflect that table, while D and trimming were determined from the DNA. In the table there are 45,000 to 55,000 clones, about 71% of which are singletons. The ends lost 3 bases at V and 1 base at J; junction bases unmatched: 0. This CDR3 spans 14 amino acids. Germline values: CDR1 MNHEY, CDR2 SMNVEV (reference sequence). The sequence was collected from a woman aged 65 to 85 with acute or convalescent COVID-19. This chain joins TRBV27 and TRBJ1-5; TRBD1 matches at 7 bases. The sample taken for sequencing was peripheral blood. This CDR3 is CASSLTGSNQPQHF. The CDR3, as DNA: TGTGCCAGCAGTTTGACAGGGAGCAATCAGCCCCAGCATTTT.